The rows below give T cell receptor beta chains drawn from one sample of a study of Graves' ophthalmopathy and Graves' hyperthyroidism. Each CDR3 protein is one row after TCRdb ran MiXCR on the multiplex PCR reads. The table records about 390,000 distinct CDR3 sequences, about a sixth of them present only once. The sequenced sample was peripheral blood. These receptors came from an adult woman with stable Graves' hyperthyroidism. Both conserved end residues are part of each CDR3. Fields, in order: D gene, clone size, J gene, V gene, CDR3 DNA, CDR3 protein. A D gene is named only where the DNA matches it firmly. The size entry is marked missing in some rows and otherwise reads once, few, many or a size class.

d_gene: -
abundance: many
j_gene: TRBJ1-2
v_gene: TRBV6-1
CDR3nt: TGTGCCAGCAGGAACGAGTGGGGGGCATATGGCTACACCTTC
CDR3aa: CASRNEWGAYGYTF

d_gene: -
abundance: many
j_gene: TRBJ1-2
v_gene: TRBV11-2
CDR3nt: TGTGCCAGCAGCTTAGTATGGGGGGCGCGGAACTATGGCTACACCTTC
CDR3aa: CASSLVWGARNYGYTF

d_gene: -
abundance: many
j_gene: TRBJ2-3
v_gene: TRBV6-5
CDR3nt: TGTGCCAGCAGTCTTGGGACCTTTTCCACAGATACGCAGTATTTT
CDR3aa: CASSLGTFSTDTQYF

d_gene: TRBD2
abundance: many
j_gene: TRBJ2-7
v_gene: TRBV28
CDR3nt: TGTGCCAGCAGTTCCCCCGGGACTAGCGGCTACGAGCAGTACTTC
CDR3aa: CASSSPGTSGYEQYF

d_gene: -
abundance: many
j_gene: TRBJ2-4
v_gene: TRBV5-1
CDR3nt: TGCGCCAGCAGCTTGATTGGCGGAGCCAAAAACATTCAGTACTTC
CDR3aa: CASSLIGGAKNIQYF

d_gene: TRBD1
abundance: -
j_gene: TRBJ2-2
v_gene: TRBV5-4
CDR3nt: TGTGCCAGCAGCTACGGACAGGGGGTTGGCGGGGAGCTGTTTTTT
CDR3aa: CASSYGQGVGGELFF

d_gene: -
abundance: many
j_gene: TRBJ2-7
v_gene: TRBV28
CDR3nt: TGTGCCAGCAGTTTTTCCCACGAGCAGTACTTC
CDR3aa: CASSFSHEQYF

d_gene: TRBD2
abundance: many
j_gene: TRBJ2-2
v_gene: TRBV20-1
CDR3nt: TGCAGTGCCATGGGACTATTGAACACCGGGGAGCTGTTTTTT
CDR3aa: CSAMGLLNTGELFF

d_gene: TRBD2
abundance: few
j_gene: TRBJ2-7
v_gene: TRBV18
CDR3nt: TGTGCCAGCTCCCCGACTCTAGCGGGAGTTGACGAGCAGTACTTC
CDR3aa: CASSPTLAGVDEQYF

d_gene: -
abundance: few
j_gene: TRBJ2-7
v_gene: TRBV3-1
CDR3nt: TGTGCCAGCAGCCCAGACACTAGCTCCTACGAGCAGTACTTC
CDR3aa: CASSPDTSSYEQYF

d_gene: -
abundance: few
j_gene: TRBJ2-2
v_gene: TRBV11-1
CDR3nt: TGTGCCAGCAGCACTTCGCAGGGGGGGAGCACCGGGGAGCTGTTTTTT
CDR3aa: CASSTSQGGSTGELFF

d_gene: -
abundance: once
j_gene: TRBJ1-5
v_gene: TRBV6-2/TRBV6-3
CDR3nt: TGTGCCATCAGGCTCCGGGAAAACCGGCAGCCCCAGCATTTT
CDR3aa: CAIRLRENRQPQHF

d_gene: -
abundance: many
j_gene: TRBJ2-7
v_gene: TRBV19
CDR3nt: TGTGCCAGTAACATGGGGGGGGCCGGCATTTACGAGCAGTACTTC
CDR3aa: CASNMGGAGIYEQYF

d_gene: -
abundance: many
j_gene: TRBJ2-7
v_gene: TRBV28
CDR3nt: TGTGCCAGCGGCCGGGACATCTCCTACGAGCAGTACTTC
CDR3aa: CASGRDISYEQYF

d_gene: -
abundance: few
j_gene: TRBJ2-7
v_gene: TRBV12-3/TRBV12-4
CDR3nt: TGTGCCAGCAGTTTAAACAGTTTTACCTACGAGCAGTACTTC
CDR3aa: CASSLNSFTYEQYF

d_gene: TRBD1
abundance: -
j_gene: TRBJ1-5
v_gene: TRBV7-9
CDR3nt: TGTGCCACCAGCGCCGACAGGGTCAATCAGCCCCAGCATTTT
CDR3aa: CATSADRVNQPQHF

d_gene: -
abundance: many
j_gene: TRBJ1-6
v_gene: TRBV12-3/TRBV12-4
CDR3nt: TGTGCCAGCAGTTTAAGGACGGGCTATAATTCACCCCTCCACTTT
CDR3aa: CASSLRTGYNSPLHF

d_gene: TRBD1
abundance: many
j_gene: TRBJ1-6
v_gene: TRBV2
CDR3nt: TGTGCCGGAACACAGGGGGCTTCCTATAATTCACCCCTCCACTTT
CDR3aa: CAGTQGASYNSPLHF

d_gene: -
abundance: many
j_gene: TRBJ1-3
v_gene: TRBV28
CDR3nt: TGTGCCAGCAGTTTATCACACACTCAGTCCTATGGAAACACCATATATTTT
CDR3aa: CASSLSHTQSYGNTIYF

d_gene: -
abundance: many
j_gene: TRBJ2-3
v_gene: TRBV27
CDR3nt: TGTGCCAGCAGGAGAGGACAGAGCCCCAGAGATACGCAGTATTTT
CDR3aa: CASRRGQSPRDTQYF

d_gene: TRBD1
abundance: few
j_gene: TRBJ2-4
v_gene: TRBV11-2
CDR3nt: TGTGCCAGCAGCTTAACATTAATCCGGGACAGCGCCCATAAGTACTTC
CDR3aa: CASSLTLIRDSAHKYF

d_gene: -
abundance: -
j_gene: TRBJ2-2
v_gene: TRBV15
CDR3nt: TGTGCCACCAGCAGAGATCGCGGAAACACCGGGGAGCTGTTTTTT
CDR3aa: CATSRDRGNTGELFF

d_gene: -
abundance: -
j_gene: TRBJ2-7
v_gene: TRBV6-1
CDR3nt: TGTGCCAGCAGTGATTCCGGACAGATCTCCTACGAGCAGTACTTC
CDR3aa: CASSDSGQISYEQYF

d_gene: -
abundance: many
j_gene: TRBJ1-1
v_gene: TRBV29-1
CDR3nt: TGCAGCGTTGTGGCCCCATTAGGTGAAGCTTTCTTT
CDR3aa: CSVVAPLGEAFF

d_gene: TRBD1
abundance: many
j_gene: TRBJ2-4
v_gene: TRBV10-3
CDR3nt: TGTGCCATCAGTGACCCGGGACAGGGGGCCTCTAACATTCAGTACTTC
CDR3aa: CAISDPGQGASNIQYF

d_gene: -
abundance: many
j_gene: TRBJ2-3
v_gene: TRBV6-1
CDR3nt: TGTGCCAGCGGGGGGGGCTACACAGATACGCAGTATTTT
CDR3aa: CASGGGYTDTQYF

d_gene: -
abundance: many
j_gene: TRBJ2-5
v_gene: TRBV28
CDR3nt: TGTGCCAGCAGTTTACGAACAGGGTTCCAAGAGACCCAGTACTTC
CDR3aa: CASSLRTGFQETQYF

d_gene: -
abundance: -
j_gene: TRBJ1-1
v_gene: TRBV10-3
CDR3nt: TGTGCCATCAGTGTGGACAGCCGGTCTCGTGAAGCTCTCTTT
CDR3aa: CAISVDSRSREALF

d_gene: -
abundance: many
j_gene: TRBJ2-7
v_gene: TRBV6-1
CDR3nt: TGTGCCACCACTCTTCAGGGTTACGAGCAGTACTTC
CDR3aa: CATTLQGYEQYF

d_gene: -
abundance: many
j_gene: TRBJ2-5
v_gene: TRBV6-1
CDR3nt: TGTGCCAGCAGGGACATCGGAACCCAGTACTTC
CDR3aa: CASRDIGTQYF

d_gene: -
abundance: -
j_gene: TRBJ1-1
v_gene: TRBV4-3
CDR3nt: TGCGCCAGCAGCCAAGGGACAGCCGTTCTGACTGAAGCTTTCTTT
CDR3aa: CASSQGTAVLTEAFF

d_gene: TRBD1
abundance: many
j_gene: TRBJ2-2
v_gene: TRBV19
CDR3nt: TGTGCCAGTACGGCAGGGGGTTATACCGGGGAGCTGTTTTTT
CDR3aa: CASTAGGYTGELFF

d_gene: -
abundance: many
j_gene: TRBJ2-7
v_gene: TRBV5-4
CDR3nt: TGTGCCAGCAGCTTGGGGTGGAAAAACCGGGACTGGGAGAGCTCCTACGAGCAGTACTTC
CDR3aa: CASSLGWKNRDWESSYEQYF

d_gene: -
abundance: many
j_gene: TRBJ1-1
v_gene: TRBV5-1
CDR3nt: TGCGCCAGCAGCCCCCAGAAGATCGGGTATGGCACTGAAGCTTTCTTT
CDR3aa: CASSPQKIGYGTEAFF

d_gene: -
abundance: -
j_gene: TRBJ1-1
v_gene: TRBV12-3/TRBV12-4
CDR3nt: TGTGCCAGCAGTTTCGTGGACGAGAGGACTGAAGCTTTCTTT
CDR3aa: CASSFVDERTEAFF

d_gene: -
abundance: -
j_gene: TRBJ2-5
v_gene: TRBV12-3/TRBV12-4
CDR3nt: TGTGCCAGCACTCGGGGGGCAGTCCAAGAGACCCAGTACTTC
CDR3aa: CASTRGAVQETQYF

d_gene: TRBD2
abundance: few
j_gene: TRBJ2-2
v_gene: TRBV24-1
CDR3nt: TGTGCCACCAGTGGGGGTCCTAGCGGGAGCGCCGGGGAGCTGTTTTTT
CDR3aa: CATSGGPSGSAGELFF

d_gene: -
abundance: few
j_gene: TRBJ2-5
v_gene: TRBV9
CDR3nt: TGTGCCAGCAGCAGGCGAGGGGTCCTCGAGACCCAGTACTTC
CDR3aa: CASSRRGVLETQYF

d_gene: -
abundance: many
j_gene: TRBJ2-5
v_gene: TRBV24-1
CDR3nt: TGTGCCACCAGTGATTTGTGGGGAAAGACCCAGTACTTC
CDR3aa: CATSDLWGKTQYF

d_gene: TRBD2
abundance: many
j_gene: TRBJ2-5
v_gene: TRBV5-1
CDR3nt: TGCGCCAGCAGCTACCGGGACTACGGAGAGACCCAGTACTTC
CDR3aa: CASSYRDYGETQYF

d_gene: TRBD2
abundance: -
j_gene: TRBJ2-5
v_gene: TRBV29-1
CDR3nt: TGCAGCGTTGACTCAGCGGGAGGGCCTCGAGAGACCCAGTACTTC
CDR3aa: CSVDSAGGPRETQYF

d_gene: -
abundance: many
j_gene: TRBJ2-5
v_gene: TRBV12-3/TRBV12-4
CDR3nt: TGTGCCAGCACCCAAAGCCAAGAGACCCAGTACTTC
CDR3aa: CASTQSQETQYF